Each of the 19 T cell receptor beta chains below was sequenced from the same sample in a study of regulatory T cells in long-lasting Graves disease. Arm-PCR of CDR3 regions and iRepertoire HTBI primers were the basis on which TCR beta libraries were built. TCRdb used MiXCR to reprocess the multiplex PCR reads, holding one entry per CDR3 protein. The table includes 400,000 to 500,000 distinct CDR3 sequences, 20% detected once. The time point: persistent/refractory GD, antithyroid drugs over 5 years with positive TRAb. Isolated PBMC RNA provided the starting material for the TCR library. The starting material was peripheral blood mononuclear cells (PBMCs), obtained when the disease was refractory, from a patient treated with antithyroid drugs. These receptors all stem from a female donor with Graves disease.

The gene calls are TRBV15 and TRBJ2-7; unclear D gene. V lost 0 bases, J lost 6 bases, and 24 bases lay in between. CDR3 length: 18 residues. Germline CDR1 is LNHNV and CDR2 is YYDKDF (reference sequence). CDR3 sequence: CATSRDPVGRLTLGEQYF. CDR3 in DNA: TGTGCCACCAGCAGAGATCCCGTTGGACGGCTGACACTGGGCGAGCAGTACTTC.

This clonotype was counted a few times. The CDR3 DNA sequence: TGTGCCAGCAGCCCGCCCCCGCCCAAAATTCTGATGAACACTGAAGCTTTCTTT. Amino acid sequence: CASSPPPPKILMNTEAFF. The chain joins TRBV3-1 to TRBJ1-1; D is uncertain. Germline V gene sequence: CDR1 LGHDT, CDR2 YNNKEL (reference sequence). V lost 4 bases, J lost 0 bases, and 21 bases lay in between. This CDR3 comprises 18 residues.

The V call is TRBV29-1, the J call TRBJ2-1; D not certain. V was pared by 7 bases and J by 4 bases, with 14 bases between. CDR3 length equals 13 residues. Looked up from germline, CDR1 is SQVTM and CDR2 is ANQGSEA. CDR3 coding DNA: TGCAGCGCTTCACCAAGCCTTTACAATGAGCAGTTCTTC. It translates to CSASPSLYNEQFF.

This clonotype was detected ten times or more. The chain has TRBV2 and TRBJ1-1, with D perhaps matching TRBD1 (5 bases). CDR1 is SNHLY, CDR2 FYNNEI, per germline. The CDR3 totals 14 residues. Trimming removed 7 bases at V and 3 bases at J, with 15 bases between. CDR3 DNA: TGTGCCAGCACGCAGGGCAGATTCGACACTGAAGCTTTCTTT. It encodes CASTQGRFDTEAFF.

This clonotype was seen many times. The chain employs TRBV2 and TRBJ2-6; D gene unclear. The germline gives CDR1 SNHLY, CDR2 FYNNEI. V was cut by 6 bases and J by 2 bases, with 11 bases left in between. This CDR3 contains 15 residues. In nucleotides, the CDR3 is TGTGCCAGCAGGGATACCAAACCTGGGGCCAACGTCCTGACTTTC. Translation: CASRDTKPGANVLTF. Drawing the rest from reference TRBV2 and TRBJ2-6, the complete variable domain is EPEVTQTPSHQVTQMGQEVILRCVPISNHLYFYWYRQILGQKVEFLVSFYNNEISEKSEIFDDQFSVERPDGSNFTLKIRSTKLEDSAMYFCASRDTKPGANVLTFGAGSRLTVL.

This clonotype was seen ten or more times. CDR3 bases: TGTGCCAGCAGAGGGCTGGGGACAGGGGCAATCTCCACCTACGAGCAGTACTTC. It is translated as CASRGLGTGAISTYEQYF. The chain employs TRBV28 and TRBJ2-7; 10 nucleotides match TRBD1. CDR1 is MDHEN, CDR2 SYDVKM, per germline. Germline trimming cut 6 bases from V and 2 bases from J; bases unmatched to any gene: 16. The CDR3 length is 18 residues.

This clonotype was seen at least ten times. The chain carries TRBV12-3 or TRBV12-4 and TRBJ1-2, with TRBD1 as a possible D gene (6 bases). V was pared by 5 bases and J by 6 bases, with 16 bases between. The CDR3 is 14 residues long. CDR3 sequence (DNA): TGTGCCAGCAGTCCTCAGGGGAGGCAGAATGGCTACACCTTC. Its protein product is CASSPQGRQNGYTF.

The CDR3 DNA sequence: TGTGCCAGCAGCTTAAGCCAGGGTTACACCGGGGAGCTGTTTTTT. Translated: CASSLSQGYTGELFF. The J gene is TRBJ2-2, the V gene TRBV7-3, with D perhaps TRBD1 (5 bases). This CDR3 spans 15 amino acids. The V gene's germline CDR1 is SGHTA and CDR2 FQGTGA. With 1 base removed from V and 3 bases from J, the gap between germline ends came to 9 bases.

This chain links TRBV5-1 with TRBJ2-7, with D possibly called TRBD1 or TRBD2 (8 bases each). Trimming removed 4 bases from V and 5 bases from J, with 19 bases in between. CDR1 and CDR2 (germline): SGHRS, YFSETQ. The CDR3 runs to 15 residues. The CDR3 region is CASSPGRAGGNEQYF. The CDR3 bases are TGCGCCAGCAGCCCCGGGAGGGCAGGGGGCAACGAGCAGTACTTC.

This clonotype was recorded at least ten times. The CDR3 is CASSYAGAYEQYF. CDR3 nucleotides: TGTGCCAGCAGTTACGCCGGAGCCTACGAGCAGTACTTC. This chain uses TRBV6-9 with TRBJ2-7, with D unresolved. CDR3 length: 13 amino acids. The germline V and J ends were trimmed by 3 bases and 2 bases, with 8 bases remaining between them. The germline gives CDR1 MNHGY, CDR2 SVAAGI.

This clonotype turned up a few times. The chain combines TRBV7-2 with TRBJ2-7, with 8 nucleotides matching TRBD2. The germline V gene has CDR1 SGHTA and CDR2 FQGNSA. Trimming removed 3 bases from V and 5 bases from J; junction bases left unmatched: 6. CDR3 length: 14 residues. The CDR3 spells CASSFRTSSHEQYF. The DNA of the CDR3 is TGTGCCAGCAGCTTTCGGACTAGCAGCCACGAGCAGTACTTC.

This chain joins TRBV2 and TRBJ2-7; 7 bases line up with TRBD2. With V trimmed by 4 bases and J by 2 bases, 5 bases remained unmatched. Germline V gene sequence: CDR1 SNHLY, CDR2 FYNNEI. This CDR3 is 14 amino acids long. The CDR3 sequence is CASSGSSGPYEQYF. DNA for the CDR3: TGTGCCAGCAGTGGGTCTAGCGGACCCTACGAGCAGTACTTC. Full variable domain (outside the CDR3, taken from reference TRBV2 and TRBJ2-7): EPEVTQTPSHQVTQMGQEVILRCVPISNHLYFYWYRQILGQKVEFLVSFYNNEISEKSEIFDDQFSVERPDGSNFTLKIRSTKLEDSAMYFCASSGSSGPYEQYFGPGTRLTVT.

This clonotype was observed at least ten times. The rearrangement links TRBV28 to TRBJ2-6, with 8 bases identical to TRBD1. Per germline, CDR1 MDHEN and CDR2 SYDVKM. The CDR3 runs 18 residues. With 6 bases clipped from V and 2 bases from J, the junction kept 12 bases outside the gene matches. The CDR3 region is CASSLILAGGTGANVLTF. DNA for the CDR3: TGTGCCAGCAGCCTAATTTTGGCAGGGGGCACTGGGGCCAACGTCCTGACTTTC.

This clonotype has a count of ten or more. V and J are TRBV7-9 and TRBJ2-1, with 12 bases matching TRBD2. CDR1 is SEHNR and CDR2 is FQNEAQ in the germline V gene (reference sequence). This CDR3 spans 17 amino acids. The V and J ends lost 7 bases and 4 bases, in that order; junction bases with no gene match: 11. CDR3 residues: CASTNLAGGQGYNEQFF. In DNA form, the CDR3 reads TGTGCCAGCACCAACCTAGCGGGAGGGCAAGGTTACAATGAGCAGTTCTTC.

Many counts were recorded for this clonotype. This chain links TRBV3-1 with TRBJ2-1; the match to TRBD1 covers 9 bases. The CDR3 is 16 amino acids. Germline trimming cut 0 bases from V and 10 bases from J; bases unmatched to any gene: 10. Germline assignment: CDR1 LGHDT and CDR2 YNNKEL (reference sequence). CDR3 sequence reads: CASSQDMGTGSREQFF. In nucleotides, the CDR3 is TGTGCCAGCAGCCAAGATATGGGGACAGGGTCTCGGGAGCAGTTCTTC.

The CDR3: CSVVSPQTVYGYTF. Here the CDR3 DNA reads TGCAGCGTTGTGTCCCCCCAGACAGTCTATGGCTACACCTTC. V usage is TRBV29-1 and J usage is TRBJ1-2, with D maybe TRBD1 (5 bases). Trimming removed 4 bases at V and 4 bases at J, with 16 bases between. The CDR3 covers 14 residues. Germline CDR1 reads SQVTM; CDR2 reads ANQGSEA.

The chain joins TRBV6-1 to TRBJ1-1, with 8 bases identical to TRBD1. This CDR3 region has 14 residues. Germline V CDR1 and CDR2: MNHNS, SASEGT. The V gene end was trimmed by 5 bases and the J gene end by 9 bases; junction bases not matched to a gene: 11. The CDR3 sequence: CASSPDRARPKAFF. For the CDR3, the DNA is TGTGCCAGCAGTCCGGACAGGGCGCGGCCAAAAGCTTTCTTT.

This clonotype appeared a few times. The chain joins TRBV28 to TRBJ2-7, with 10 bases aligning to TRBD2. This CDR3 contains 13 residues. Germline V gene sequence: CDR1 MDHEN, CDR2 SYDVKM. V lost 4 bases, J lost 5 bases, and 2 bases stayed unmatched. In DNA, the CDR3 is TGTGCCAGCAGTTCTAGCGGGAGCCACGAGCAGTACTTC. Translating gives CASSSSGSHEQYF.

This clonotype came up many times. This chain uses TRBV29-1 with TRBJ1-2, with D perhaps TRBD1 (5 bases). From germline, CDR1 is SQVTM and CDR2 ANQGSEA. The CDR3 consists of 12 residues. Deletions cut 5 bases from V and 7 bases from J, with 14 bases between. This chain's CDR3 is CSVRESGSGYTF. As DNA, the CDR3 is TGCAGCGTTCGGGAGTCAGGGAGTGGCTACACCTTC.